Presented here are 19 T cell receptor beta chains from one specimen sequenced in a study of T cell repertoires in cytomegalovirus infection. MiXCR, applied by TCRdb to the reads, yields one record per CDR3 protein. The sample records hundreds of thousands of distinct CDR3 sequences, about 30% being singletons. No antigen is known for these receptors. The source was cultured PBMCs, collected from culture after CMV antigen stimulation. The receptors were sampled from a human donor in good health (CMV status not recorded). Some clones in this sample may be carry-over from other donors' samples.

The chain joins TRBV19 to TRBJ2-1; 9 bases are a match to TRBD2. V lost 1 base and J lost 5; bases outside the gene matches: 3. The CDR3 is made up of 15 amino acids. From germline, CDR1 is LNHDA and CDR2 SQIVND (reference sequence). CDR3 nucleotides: TGTGCCAGTAGTATAGTAGCGGGAGAGAACAATGAGCAGTTCTTC. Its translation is CASSIVAGENNEQFF.

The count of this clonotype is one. The CDR3 DNA sequence: TGTGCCAGCAGGGAGGGTAGGAAAAGCTACACCTTC. Protein: CASREGRKSYTF. The chain couples TRBV27 to TRBJ1-2; D gene uncertain. The CDR3 is 12 residues long. Trimming took off 6 bases at V and 9 bases at J, with 14 bases between the two ends. Per the germline V gene, CDR1 is MNHEY and CDR2 is SMNVEV (reference sequence).

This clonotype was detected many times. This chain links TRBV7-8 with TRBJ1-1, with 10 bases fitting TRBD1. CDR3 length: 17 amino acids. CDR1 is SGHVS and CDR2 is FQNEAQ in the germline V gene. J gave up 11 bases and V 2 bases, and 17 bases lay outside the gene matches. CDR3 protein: CASSLPRVETGGAGAFF. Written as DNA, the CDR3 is TGTGCCAGCAGCTTACCCAGAGTAGAGACAGGGGGCGCCGGTGCTTTCTTT.

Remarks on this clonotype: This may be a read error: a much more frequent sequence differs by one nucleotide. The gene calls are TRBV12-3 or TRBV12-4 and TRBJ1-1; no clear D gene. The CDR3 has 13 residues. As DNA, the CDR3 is TGTGCCAGCAAACGGCAACCCTCCACTGAAGCTTTGTTT. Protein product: CASKRQPSTEALF.

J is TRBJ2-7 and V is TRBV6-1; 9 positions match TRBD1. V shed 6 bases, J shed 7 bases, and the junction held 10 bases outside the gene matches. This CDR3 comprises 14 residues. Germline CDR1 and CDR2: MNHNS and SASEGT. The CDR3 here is CASRPGTGSQEQYF. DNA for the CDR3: TGTGCCAGCAGACCCGGGACAGGGTCGCAAGAGCAGTACTTC.

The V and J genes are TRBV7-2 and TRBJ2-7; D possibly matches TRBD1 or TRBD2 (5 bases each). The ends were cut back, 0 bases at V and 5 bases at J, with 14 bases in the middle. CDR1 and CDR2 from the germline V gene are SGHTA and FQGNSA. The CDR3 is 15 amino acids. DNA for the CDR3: TGTGCCAGCAGCTTAGCCACCGGGACGAGACACGAGCAGTACTTC. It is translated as CASSLATGTRHEQYF.

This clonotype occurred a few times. The CDR3 reads CASSYSDRSYEQYF. The CDR3 DNA reads TGTGCCAGCAGTTACTCTGACAGGTCCTACGAGCAGTACTTC. This chain joins TRBV6-2 or TRBV6-3 and TRBJ2-7; possibly TRBD1 for D (6 bases). CDR1 MNHEY and CDR2 SVGEGT come from the germline V gene. The CDR3 spans 14 residues. V lost 0 bases and J 1 base, leaving 7 bases between the germline ends.

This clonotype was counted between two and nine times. The CDR3, as DNA: TGTGCCAGCAGCTTCGCCGGGACTGTGGGGGAGGAGCTGTTTTTT. Amino acid sequence: CASSFAGTVGEELFF. This rearrangement joins TRBV11-2 to TRBJ2-2; a weak D match, TRBD2 (6 bases). The CDR3 spans 15 residues. Looked up from germline, CDR1 is SGHAT and CDR2 is FQNNGV. Trimming left V 3 bases short and J 10 bases short, with 18 bases between.

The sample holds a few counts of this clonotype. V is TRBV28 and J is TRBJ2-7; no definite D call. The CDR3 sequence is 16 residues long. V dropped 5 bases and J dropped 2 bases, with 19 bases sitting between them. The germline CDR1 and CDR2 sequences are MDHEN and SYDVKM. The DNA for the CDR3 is TGTGCCAGCAGTCCCGCCGTGACCGCTTTCACCTACGAGCAGTACTTC. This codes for CASSPAVTAFTYEQYF.

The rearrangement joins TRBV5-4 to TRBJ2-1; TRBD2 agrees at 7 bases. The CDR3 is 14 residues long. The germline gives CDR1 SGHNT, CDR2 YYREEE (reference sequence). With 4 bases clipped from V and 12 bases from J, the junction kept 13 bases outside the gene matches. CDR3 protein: CASSRDYPGVGQFF. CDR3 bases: TGTGCCAGCAGCAGGGACTACCCGGGGGTCGGGCAGTTCTTC.

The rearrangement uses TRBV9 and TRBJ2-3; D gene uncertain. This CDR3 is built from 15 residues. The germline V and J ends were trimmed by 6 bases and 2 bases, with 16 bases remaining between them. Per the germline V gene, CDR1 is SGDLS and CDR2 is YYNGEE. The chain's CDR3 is CASTWPAGNTDTQYF. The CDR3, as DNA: TGTGCCAGCACCTGGCCCGCTGGGAACACAGATACGCAGTATTTT.

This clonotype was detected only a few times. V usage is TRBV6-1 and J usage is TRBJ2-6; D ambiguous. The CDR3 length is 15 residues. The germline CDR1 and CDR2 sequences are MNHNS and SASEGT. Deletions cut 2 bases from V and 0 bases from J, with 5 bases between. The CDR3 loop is CASSEIGSGANVLTF. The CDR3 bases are TGTGCCAGCAGTGAAATAGGCTCTGGGGCCAACGTCCTGACTTTC.

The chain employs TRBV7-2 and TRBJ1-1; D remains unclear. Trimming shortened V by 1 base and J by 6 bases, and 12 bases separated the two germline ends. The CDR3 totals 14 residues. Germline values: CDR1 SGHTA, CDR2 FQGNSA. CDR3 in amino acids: CASSLVSHVPEAFF. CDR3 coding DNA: TGTGCCAGCAGCTTAGTTTCTCATGTTCCTGAAGCTTTCTTT.

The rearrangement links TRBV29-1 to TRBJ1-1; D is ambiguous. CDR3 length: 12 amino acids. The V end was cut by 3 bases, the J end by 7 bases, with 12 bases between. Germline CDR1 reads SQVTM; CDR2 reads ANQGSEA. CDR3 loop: CSVDPGLNEAFF. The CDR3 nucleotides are TGCAGCGTTGACCCCGGGCTGAATGAAGCTTTCTTT.

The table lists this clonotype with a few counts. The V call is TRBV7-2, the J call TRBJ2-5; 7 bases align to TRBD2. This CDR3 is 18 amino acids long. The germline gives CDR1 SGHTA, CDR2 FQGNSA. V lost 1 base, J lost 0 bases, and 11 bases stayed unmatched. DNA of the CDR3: TGTGCCAGCAGCTTAGGGGGTTGGGCGGGGGAGAACCAAGAGACCCAGTACTTC. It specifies CASSLGGWAGENQETQYF.

The CDR3 nucleotides read TGTGCCAGCAGTCCGGACGGGATTTATCAGCCCCAGCATTTT. Protein product: CASSPDGIYQPQHF. The chain couples TRBV6-6 to TRBJ1-5; D gene unclear. This CDR3 region has 14 residues. Between the trimmed V and J ends, which lost 5 bases and 5 bases, there was a span of 13 bases. The V gene's germline CDR1 is MNHNY and CDR2 SVGAGI (reference sequence).

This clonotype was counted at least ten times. The DNA of the CDR3 is TGTGCCAGCAGCCCCCTCACTTTGGGGGTTCTCCACTTT. The encoded protein is CASSPLTLGVLHF. The chain employs TRBV4-2 and TRBJ1-6, with TRBD1 as a possible D gene (5 bases). The CDR3 is made up of 13 amino acids. Trimming took 4 bases from V and 16 from J, leaving 17 bases between them. In germline, CDR1 is LGHNA, CDR2 YNFKEQ.

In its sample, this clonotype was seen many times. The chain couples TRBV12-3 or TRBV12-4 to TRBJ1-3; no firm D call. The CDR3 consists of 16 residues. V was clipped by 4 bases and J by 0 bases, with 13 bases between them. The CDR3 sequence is CASSSSDGGSGNTIYF. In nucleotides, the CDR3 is TGTGCCAGCAGTTCCTCGGACGGAGGCTCTGGAAACACCATATATTTT.

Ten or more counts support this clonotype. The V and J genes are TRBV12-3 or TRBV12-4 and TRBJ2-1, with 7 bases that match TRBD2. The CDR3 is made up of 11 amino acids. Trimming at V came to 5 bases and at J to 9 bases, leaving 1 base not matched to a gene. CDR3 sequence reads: CASSPSGEQFF. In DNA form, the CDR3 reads TGTGCCAGCAGTCCTAGCGGTGAGCAGTTCTTC.